These 3 T cell receptor beta chains came from one sample sequenced in a study of blood T cells in healthy people across ages. Next came a second PCR, run for about 7 to 12 cycles, which used a sample-barcoded 5' primer along with a J-beta primer mix. One entry per CDR3 protein, called by TCRdb with MiXCR from the 5' RACE reads. The sample has 500,000 to 650,000 distinct CDR3 sequences; roughly a quarter are singletons. Another study also made use of these data, one on T cells of mothers and their children.

Input material: blood. These receptors came from a boy between 2 and 15 years old in good health.

This sequence joins TRBV20-1 and TRBJ2-7, with D uncertain. The CDR3 length is 12 residues. Trimming left V 3 bases short and J 7 bases short, with 13 bases between. Germline CDR1 and CDR2: DFQATT and SNEGSKA (reference sequence). DNA for the CDR3: TGCAGTGCTAGCCGCGCTGGGAATGAGCAGTACTTC. It yields the protein CSASRAGNEQYF.

This clonotype was detected many times. The chain carries TRBV12-3 or TRBV12-4 and TRBJ2-5; the match to TRBD2 covers 8 bases. The J segment lost 5 bases and the V segment lost 1 base, leaving 6 bases of the junction unmatched. The CDR3 runs 15 residues. CDR3: CASSLVSGGRETQYF. For the CDR3, the DNA is TGTGCCAGCAGTTTAGTTTCGGGCGGGAGGGAGACCCAGTACTTC.

This clonotype has a handful of counts. V is TRBV5-4 and J is TRBJ2-1; 7 bases match TRBD1. Germline assignment: CDR1 SGHNT and CDR2 YYREEE (reference sequence). The CDR3 has 13 residues. The V segment lost 3 bases and the J segment 7 bases; nucleotides outside the gene matches: 4. CDR3 loop: CASSWGTENEQFF. The CDR3, as DNA: TGTGCCAGCAGCTGGGGGACAGAGAATGAGCAGTTCTTC.